Following are 11 T cell receptor beta chains from one sample sequenced in a study of beta chain features in type 1 diabetes. Every isolated RNA sample was fully reverse transcribed, so sequencing captured expressed TCRB transcripts. Some clones are missing from TCRdb's copy, which holds only in-frame ones; the method was immunoSEQ multiplex PCR. Counted here are 130,000 to 150,000 clones, under 60% occurring once; the ten biggest clones make up around 0.39%. The sample was Tregs from blood. The receptors were gathered from a man between 18 and 35 years old in good health.

The chain carries TRBV30 and TRBJ2-7; D uncertain. CDR3 length: 13 residues. Germline V gene data show CDR1 as GTSNPN and CDR2 as SVGIG (reference sequence). V shed 0 bases and J shed 2 bases, with 8 bases lying between them. The CDR3 sequence is CAWSVRPAYEQYF. The CDR3 DNA sequence: TGTGCCTGGAGTGTACGCCCGGCCTACGAGCAGTACTTC.

The rearrangement uses TRBV29-1 and TRBJ2-2; tentatively, D is TRBD1 (5 bases). The CDR3 totals 14 residues. Looked up from germline, CDR1 is SQVTM and CDR2 is ANQGSEA. V lost 2 bases, J lost 1 base, and 8 bases lay in between. CDR3 residues: CSVERQGNTGELFF. CDR3 nucleotides: TGCAGCGTTGAAAGGCAGGGGAACACCGGGGAGCTGTTTTTT.

The chain is built from TRBV2 and TRBJ1-1; maybe TRBD1 (5 bases). Germline V gene sequence: CDR1 SNHLY, CDR2 FYNNEI. Trimming took 6 bases from V and 1 from J, leaving 9 bases between them. The CDR3 is 13 amino acids. As DNA, the CDR3 is TGTGCCAGCAGGGAGACAGAGAACACTGAAGCTTTCTTT. This encodes CASRETENTEAFF.

This clone was seen more than once but under ten times. The chain links TRBV27 to TRBJ2-7, with D maybe TRBD1 (7 bases). Per germline, CDR1 MNHEY and CDR2 SMNVEV (reference sequence). V was pared by 6 bases and J by 0 bases, with 21 bases between. The CDR3 is made up of 17 amino acids. The CDR3 DNA sequence: TGTGCCAGCAGACACCAGGGGGGTACCTTCTCCTCCTACGAGCAGTACTTC. Protein product: CASRHQGGTFSSYEQYF.

This clone has a single count. The V and J genes are TRBV6-5 and TRBJ1-3; 8 nucleotides match TRBD1. The CDR3 is 16 amino acids. Trimming removed 2 bases from V and 4 bases from J; junction bases left unmatched: 7. Germline CDR1 reads MNHEY; CDR2 reads SVGAGI. Written as DNA, the CDR3 is TGTGCCAGCAGTTACCAGCCCTCAGGGGGCGGAAACACCATATATTTT. Amino acids: CASSYQPSGGGNTIYF.

V gene TRBV5-6 combines with J gene TRBJ1-2, with D hard to call. CDR3 length: 13 amino acids. V lost 0 bases to trimming and J lost 0 bases, with 3 bases between them. The germline V gene encodes CDR1 SGHDT and CDR2 YYEEEE. The DNA for the CDR3 is TGTGCCAGCAGCTTGGCAGCTAACTATGGCTACACCTTC. Translated, it gives CASSLAANYGYTF.

This clone was seen only a few times. The V call is TRBV7-3, the J call TRBJ2-1; TRBD2 matches 11 bases. Germline V gene lookup returns CDR1 SGHTA and CDR2 FQGTGA. V dropped 5 bases and J dropped 4; count of bases not matched to a gene: 4. There are 15 residues in the CDR3. CDR3 DNA: TGTGCCAGCAGCCGTAGCGGGGGGGCGTACAATGAGCAGTTCTTC. Its translation is CASSRSGGAYNEQFF.

This sequence joins TRBV7-2 and TRBJ2-5; D may be TRBD1 (5 bases). CDR3 length equals 14 residues. Germline V gene sequence: CDR1 SGHTA, CDR2 FQGNSA. The V end lost 0 bases, the J end lost 5 bases, and 10 bases lay between the germline ends. The CDR3 DNA sequence: TGTGCCAGCAGCTTAGCGTGGGGCCAGGAGACCCAGTACTTC. The encoded protein is CASSLAWGQETQYF.

The chain has TRBV5-4 and TRBJ2-3, with TRBD2 matching 15 bases. The junction had 7 bases not matched to a gene; V was cut back by 1 base and J by 1 base. CDR1 is SGHNT and CDR2 is YYREEE in the germline V gene (reference sequence). This CDR3 comprises 19 residues. In DNA, the CDR3 is TGTGCCAGCAGCTTGAAGAGGACTAGCGGGGGGGGGCGCACAGATACGCAGTATTTT. Its translation is CASSLKRTSGGGRTDTQYF.

This chain connects TRBV7-9 to TRBJ2-3, with TRBD2 identical over 11 bases. Germline CDR1 SEHNR, CDR2 FQNEAQ (reference sequence). CDR3 length: 16 residues. Losses at the gene ends were 6 bases for V and 6 bases for J; bases not matched to a gene: 11. CDR3 loop: CASRKTLAGGGDTQYF. DNA for the CDR3: TGTGCCAGCAGGAAGACCCTAGCGGGAGGCGGGGATACGCAGTATTTT.

The genes are TRBV28 and TRBJ1-2, with D unresolved. Germline lookup yields CDR1 MDHEN and CDR2 SYDVKM. The CDR3 consists of 12 residues. V shed 10 bases and J shed 4 bases, with 13 bases lying between them. As DNA, the CDR3 is TGTGCCACCCAAGGGAGGAGCTATGGCTACACCTTC. Amino acid sequence: CATQGRSYGYTF.